Each of the 26 T cell receptor beta chains below was sequenced from the same sample in a study of shared clonotypes between healthy human individuals. The table came from immunoSEQ multiplex PCR; TCRdb's copy has only in-frame clones and leaves some out. The sample has a few hundred thousand clones; roughly 70% are singletons. Sample: memory CD4+ T cells sorted from blood. The subset: CD45RA-negative fraction. The receptor set was obtained from a man aged 25 to 40 in good health.

The chain carries TRBV6-1 and TRBJ1-6; D possibly corresponds to TRBD1 (6 bases). Looked up from germline, CDR1 is MNHNS and CDR2 is SASEGT. V was clipped by 2 bases and J by 6 bases, with 17 bases between them. This CDR3 contains 17 residues. The CDR3 loop reads CASSEFSTGKGNSPLHF. For the CDR3, the DNA is TGTGCCAGCAGTGAATTCTCCACAGGGAAGGGTAATTCACCCCTCCACTTT.

The rearrangement uses TRBV4-1 and TRBJ1-4; 7 nucleotides align to TRBD1. From germline, CDR1 is MGHRA and CDR2 YSYEKL. The CDR3 runs to 17 residues. J gave up 0 bases and V 3 bases, and 7 bases lay outside the gene matches. In DNA form, the CDR3 reads TGCGCCAGCAGCCACCCAAGGGGACAGCCAACTAATGAAAAACTGTTTTTT. Translation: CASSHPRGQPTNEKLFF.

V and J are TRBV5-1 and TRBJ2-1; a weak D match, TRBD1 (6 bases). V dropped 3 bases and J dropped 6 bases, with 13 bases sitting between them. Germline V CDR1 and CDR2: SGHRS, YFSETQ. The CDR3 extends over 14 amino acids. In DNA form, the CDR3 reads TGCGCCAGCAGCTCACTCAGGGGCCCCAATGAGCAGTTCTTC. It specifies CASSSLRGPNEQFF. Supplemented by reference TRBV5-1 and TRBJ2-1, the full variable domain reads KAGVTQTPRYLIKTRGQQVTLSCSPISGHRSVSWYQQTPGQGLQFLFEYFSETQRNKGNFPGRFSGRQFSNSRSEMNVSTLELGDSALYLCASSSLRGPNEQFFGPGTRLTVL.

The gene calls are TRBV28 and TRBJ2-7; 10 bases fit TRBD1. Trimming took 7 bases from V and 8 from J; bases not matched to a gene: 8. In germline, CDR1 is MDHEN, CDR2 SYDVKM. The CDR3 covers 13 residues. Here the CDR3 DNA reads TGTGCCAGCACGCGGGACAGGGGTCTCCAGCAGTACTTC. This sequence encodes CASTRDRGLQQYF. Together with reference TRBV28 and TRBJ2-7, the CDR3 gives the full variable domain: DVKVTQSSRYLVKRTGEKVFLECVQDMDHENMFWYRQDPGLGLRLIYFSYDVKMKEKGDIPEGYSVSREKKERFSLILESASTNQTSMYLCASTRDRGLQQYFGPGTRLTVT.

The rearrangement links TRBV11-2 to TRBJ1-3; a weak D match, TRBD1 (5 bases). CDR3 length equals 14 residues. The germline V and J ends were trimmed by 5 bases and 3 bases, with 11 bases remaining between them. Germline-derived CDR1 and CDR2 are SGHAT and FQNNGV. This CDR3 is CASSLGQVGNTIYF. The CDR3 DNA follows: TGTGCCAGCAGCCTGGGGCAGGTTGGAAACACCATATATTTT.

The V and J genes are TRBV29-1 and TRBJ2-1, with TRBD2 identical over 13 bases. Germline V gene lookup returns CDR1 SQVTM and CDR2 ANQGSEA. There are 15 residues in the CDR3. V shed 4 bases and J 7 bases; nucleotides not matched to a gene: 7. The DNA for the CDR3 is TGCAGCGTTGCAGGACTAGCGGGAGTCGGGAATGAGCAGTTCTTC. Translation gives CSVAGLAGVGNEQFF.

The chain couples TRBV18 to TRBJ2-1; no clear D gene. Trimming stripped 3 bases from V and 2 bases from J, with 11 bases between. The V gene's germline CDR1 is KGHSH and CDR2 LQKENI. The CDR3 is made up of 15 amino acids. The DNA of the CDR3 is TGTGCCAGCTCACCGACGACTGGGCCCTACAATGAGCAGTTCTTC. The encoded protein is CASSPTTGPYNEQFF.

There are a few counts of this clone. In nucleotides, the CDR3 is TGTGCCAGCAGTAGGGACAACCCCACAGATACGCAGTATTTT. Translated: CASSRDNPTDTQYF. V and J are TRBV9 and TRBJ2-3; D is possibly TRBD1 (6 bases). Germline V gene lookup returns CDR1 SGDLS and CDR2 YYNGEE. Trimming left V 5 bases short and J 2 bases short, with 12 bases between. The CDR3 totals 14 residues.

V gene TRBV5-1 combines with J gene TRBJ2-5, with D possibly called TRBD1 or TRBD2 (5 bases each). From germline, CDR1 is SGHRS and CDR2 YFSETQ. This CDR3 spans 16 amino acids. V gave up 0 bases and J gave up 3 bases, with 15 bases separating them. The CDR3 region is CASSLAVGTREETQYF. Here the CDR3 DNA reads TGCGCCAGCAGCTTGGCCGTCGGGACGCGGGAAGAGACCCAGTACTTC. Full variable domain (rest looked up from reference TRBV5-1 and TRBJ2-5): KAGVTQTPRYLIKTRGQQVTLSCSPISGHRSVSWYQQTPGQGLQFLFEYFSETQRNKGNFPGRFSGRQFSNSRSEMNVSTLELGDSALYLCASSLAVGTREETQYFGPGTRLLVL.

The gene calls are TRBV6-1 and TRBJ1-2; 8 positions agree with TRBD1. Germline loops: CDR1 MNHNS, CDR2 SASEGT. The CDR3 is 15 amino acids. J lost 6 bases, V lost 2 bases, and 8 bases had no gene match. CDR3 loop: CASSETQGATNGYTF. In nucleotides, the CDR3 is TGTGCCAGCAGTGAAACGCAGGGGGCGACGAATGGCTACACCTTC.

The chain recombines TRBV25-1 with TRBJ1-1; D unresolved. V lost 5 bases to trimming and J lost 7 bases, with 8 bases between them. Germline CDR1 is MGHDK and CDR2 is SYGVNS. The CDR3 is 11 amino acids. The CDR3 spells CASSQHREAFF. The CDR3 bases are TGTGCCAGCAGTCAACACCGTGAAGCTTTCTTT.

V is TRBV27 and J is TRBJ1-2; no reliable D call. Germline V gives CDR1 MNHEY, CDR2 SMNVEV (reference sequence). This CDR3 contains 14 residues. With 2 bases removed from V and 8 bases from J, the gap between germline ends came to 15 bases. This CDR3 is CASSLREQTGGYTF. DNA of the CDR3: TGTGCCAGCAGTTTACGCGAACAAACTGGAGGCTACACCTTC.

V gene TRBV27 combines with J gene TRBJ2-3; TRBD2 aligns across 10 bases. This CDR3 spans 14 amino acids. The V gene end was trimmed by 6 bases and the J gene end by 5 bases; junction bases not matched to a gene: 5. Germline V CDR1 and CDR2: MNHEY, SMNVEV (reference sequence). CDR3 nucleotide sequence: TGTGCCAGCAGGCTAGCGGGAGATCTAGATACGCAGTATTTT. It specifies CASRLAGDLDTQYF.

The CDR3 nucleotides are TGTGCCAGCAGTAACCCTAGTAGCGGGAGTGCAGATACGCAGTATTTT. Its protein product is CASSNPSSGSADTQYF. The rearrangement joins TRBV28 to TRBJ2-3; 9 bases are shared with TRBD2. Germline trimming cut 5 bases from V and 4 bases from J; bases unmatched to any gene: 10. This CDR3 is 16 amino acids long. In germline, CDR1 is MDHEN, CDR2 SYDVKM.

The V gene is TRBV23-1, the J gene TRBJ2-1; 9 positions agree with TRBD1. TRBV23-1 is labeled an ORF, and its function is uncertain. V shed 4 bases, J shed 1 base, and the junction held 17 bases outside the gene matches. The CDR3 runs 20 residues. The CDR3, as DNA: TGCGCCAGCAGTCGAGGGGGCCCACAGGGGGCACGAGTGTCCTACAATGAGCAGTTCTTC. This encodes CASSRGGPQGARVSYNEQFF.

The rearrangement links TRBV19 to TRBJ2-1, with 7 bases that match TRBD1. Germline V gene data show CDR1 as LNHDA and CDR2 as SQIVND (reference sequence). V was pared by 7 bases and J by 7 bases, with 16 bases of the junction left unmatched. This CDR3 is 16 amino acids long. The CDR3 DNA sequence: TGTGCCAGTACCAGGGTGGACAGGTCAGGATATAATGAGCAGTTCTTC. Translating gives CASTRVDRSGYNEQFF.

The chain joins TRBV5-5 to TRBJ1-4; maybe TRBD1 (6 bases). Trimming took 4 bases from V and 5 from J, leaving 12 bases between them. This CDR3 is built from 14 residues. CDR1 and CDR2 from the germline V gene are SGHKS and YYEKEE (reference sequence). CDR3 sequence: CASSLGTGNEKLFF. CDR3 nucleotides: TGTGCCAGCAGCCTCGGAACAGGGAATGAAAAACTGTTTTTT.

This clone was counted only a few times. The CDR3 loop is CASSPVRGAPGGYTF. The CDR3 DNA is TGTGCCAGCAGCCCCGTCCGGGGCGCCCCGGGCGGCTACACCTTC. The chain is built from TRBV11-2 and TRBJ1-2; D possibly corresponds to TRBD1 (5 bases). The CDR3 runs to 15 residues. Trimming took off 5 bases at V and 8 bases at J, with 21 bases between the two ends. Germline-derived CDR1 and CDR2 are SGHAT and FQNNGV.

The rearrangement uses TRBV5-4 and TRBJ2-1, with D possibly TRBD2 on 5 matching bases. Trimming pared 0 bases from V and 1 base from J, leaving 11 bases between. This CDR3 has 16 amino acids. The germline V gene has CDR1 SGHNT and CDR2 YYREEE (reference sequence). Here the CDR3 reads CASSLGGSHSYNEQFF. DNA of the CDR3: TGTGCCAGCAGCTTGGGCGGGTCACATTCCTACAATGAGCAGTTCTTC.

Comment on this clone: A read error may account for a junction end that differs from germline. Additional DNA sequences in this sample encode the identical CDR3. The chain joins TRBV7-4 to TRBJ2-5; 7 bases map to TRBD2. Germline lookup yields CDR1 SGHVT and CDR2 SQSDAQ. The CDR3 has 21 residues. The chain's CDR3 is CASSFFLSGGEDPKNQETQYF. Written as DNA, the CDR3 is TGTGCCAGCAGCTTCTTTCTATCGGGGGGAGAGGACCCTAAAAACCAAGAGACTCAGTACTTC. The whole variable domain, remainder taken from reference TRBV7-4 and TRBJ2-5, is GAGVSQSPRYKVAKRGRDVALRCDSISGHVTLYWYRQTLGQGSEVLTYSQSDAQRDKSGRPSGRFSAERPERSVSTLKIQRTEQGDSAVYLCASSFFLSGGEDPKNQETQYFGPGTRLLVL.

With respect to this clone: The junction does not match germline at one end; this may be a read error. The chain uses TRBV7-7 and TRBJ2-1; no clear D gene. In germline, CDR1 is SSHAT, CDR2 FNYEAQ (reference sequence). This CDR3 is 13 amino acids long. As DNA, the CDR3 is TGTGCTAGCAGCTTAGACCGCCACAATGAGCAGTTCTTC. Translated, it gives CASSLDRHNEQFF.

The chain uses TRBV5-1 and TRBJ2-7; TRBD2 aligns across 13 bases. After removal of 1 base from V and 1 base from J, the junction contained 8 bases not matched to a gene. The germline gives CDR1 SGHRS, CDR2 YFSETQ. There are 18 residues in the CDR3. CDR3 sequence: CASSLRSGTSGTSYEQYF. The CDR3 DNA sequence: TGCGCCAGCAGCTTGAGGTCTGGGACTAGCGGGACTTCCTACGAGCAGTACTTC.

This chain links TRBV7-2 with TRBJ2-1; D is unresolved. This CDR3 comprises 15 residues. Germline V CDR1 and CDR2: SGHTA, FQGNSA. Trimming removed 5 bases at V and 1 base at J, with 12 bases between. In DNA, the CDR3 is TGTGCCAGCAGCGTCTCTAGTTATTCCTACAATGAGCAGTTCTTC. As protein: CASSVSSYSYNEQFF.

The rearrangement uses TRBV5-1 and TRBJ1-1; 7 bases align to TRBD1. With V trimmed by 4 bases and J by 1 base, 7 bases remained unmatched. Germline loops: CDR1 SGHRS, CDR2 YFSETQ. The length of the CDR3 is 15 residues. DNA for the CDR3: TGCGCCAGCAGCATCTCCGGGACAGAGAACACTGAAGCTTTCTTT. This codes for CASSISGTENTEAFF.

V gene TRBV7-9 combines with J gene TRBJ2-3, with TRBD2 identical over 7 bases. Germline V lookup: CDR1 SEHNR, CDR2 FQNEAQ (reference sequence). This CDR3 contains 16 residues. Losses at the gene ends were 2 bases for V and 1 base for J; bases not matched to a gene: 6. The CDR3 DNA reads TGTGCCAGCAGCTTACCTAGCGGAGCCGGCACAGATACGCAGTATTTT. It codes for CASSLPSGAGTDTQYF.

The count of this clone is one. Other DNA sequences of this sample code for an identical CDR3. The chain couples TRBV7-9 to TRBJ2-1, with D possibly being TRBD1 (6 bases). Trimming took 5 bases from V and 4 from J, leaving 9 bases between them. This CDR3 is 13 amino acids long. In germline, CDR1 is SEHNR, CDR2 FQNEAQ (reference sequence). The DNA of the CDR3 is TGTGCCAGCAGCCTCGGACAGTACAATGAGCAGTTCTTC. The encoded protein is CASSLGQYNEQFF.